Shown below are 12 T cell receptor beta chains from a single sample sequenced in a study of blood T cell repertoires in COVID-19. Method: immunoSEQ multiplex PCR; TCRdb's copy keeps in-frame clones and lacks some. The data hold a few hundred thousand clones, with approximately 81% observed a single time. Sequencing was carried out using peripheral blood. The receptors stem from a man in his fifties who had recovered from COVID-19.

V is TRBV7-8 and J is TRBJ1-4, with D possibly matching TRBD1 (6 bases). The CDR3 consists of 14 residues. The germline gives CDR1 SGHVS, CDR2 FQNEAQ. V lost 5 bases and J lost 1, with 8 bases in between. Written as DNA, the CDR3 is TGTGCCAGCAGCCTCAGGGGAACTAATGAAAAACTGTTTTTT. Encoded protein: CASSLRGTNEKLFF.

The chain carries TRBV19 and TRBJ1-5, with 9 bases that match TRBD1. V lost 3 bases to trimming and J lost 6 bases; unmatched junction nucleotides: 9. Germline V gene lookup returns CDR1 LNHDA and CDR2 SQIVND (reference sequence). The CDR3 is made up of 16 amino acids. The DNA for the CDR3 is TGTGCCAGTAGTATTCAAGTTACAGGGGGCGGTCAGCCCCAGCATTTT. Translating gives CASSIQVTGGGQPQHF.

The chain links TRBV7-6 to TRBJ1-6; possible D gene TRBD1, 5 bases. The germline CDR1 and CDR2 sequences are SGHVS and FNYEAQ. The length of the CDR3 is 17 residues. Trimming stripped 1 base from V and 0 bases from J, with 10 bases between. CDR3 sequence: CASSLGQTSSYNSPLHF. The CDR3 nucleotides read TGTGCCAGCAGCTTAGGACAGACGAGCTCCTATAATTCACCCCTCCACTTT. The full variable domain, its missing parts supplied by reference TRBV7-6 and TRBJ1-6, is GAGVSQSPRYKVTKRGQDVALRCDPISGHVSLYWYRQALGQGPEFLTYFNYEAQQDKSGLPNDRFSAERPEGSISTLTIQRTEQRDSAMYRCASSLGQTSSYNSPLHFGNGTRLTVT.

This chain links TRBV28 with TRBJ2-7, with 10 bases identical to TRBD1. The length of the CDR3 is 15 residues. The germline V gene encodes CDR1 MDHEN and CDR2 SYDVKM. V lost 4 bases and J lost 6; bases outside the gene matches: 9. The CDR3 region is CASSSSGTGDIEQYF. CDR3 coding DNA: TGTGCCAGCAGTTCATCCGGGACAGGGGACATCGAGCAGTACTTC.

The rearrangement uses TRBV10-2 and TRBJ1-3, with no clear D. The CDR3 contains 15 residues. V lost 4 bases and J 8 bases, leaving 18 bases between the germline ends. Germline V CDR1 and CDR2: WSHSY, SAAADI. CDR3 bases: TGCGCCAGCAGTGTAAGTTCCGGGTTTAATTACACCATATATTTT. It encodes CASSVSSGFNYTIYF.

The V gene is TRBV27, the J gene TRBJ1-6; D perhaps matches TRBD1 (5 bases). The germline V and J ends were trimmed by 3 bases and 0 bases, with 18 bases remaining between them. The CDR3 covers 19 residues. Germline V CDR1 and CDR2: MNHEY, SMNVEV (reference sequence). In nucleotides, the CDR3 is TGTGCCAGCAGTTTCCGGCGACAGTTGAGGAGCTCCTATAATTCACCCCTCCACTTT. Protein: CASSFRRQLRSSYNSPLHF.

This clone was seen only a few times. The CDR3 region has the DNA TGTGCCAGCCGCCTCCAACAGCTTCCTAACTATGGCTACACCTTC. Encoded protein: CASRLQQLPNYGYTF. The rearrangement links TRBV6-5 to TRBJ1-2; D is uncertain. V lost 8 bases to trimming and J lost 0 bases, with 16 bases between them. The CDR3 covers 15 residues. In germline, CDR1 is MNHEY, CDR2 SVGAGI.

The chain combines TRBV7-2 with TRBJ2-6; 7 positions match TRBD1. The CDR3 sequence is 18 residues long. Germline loops: CDR1 SGHTA, CDR2 FQGNSA. J gave up 1 base and V 5 bases, and 11 bases lay outside the gene matches. CDR3 sequence (DNA): TGTGCCAGCAGCCCAGACAGGGCCTTAAGTTCTGGGGCCAACGTCCTGACTTTC. It specifies CASSPDRALSSGANVLTF.

The chain uses TRBV5-1 and TRBJ2-4, with 8 bases aligning to TRBD1. Germline V gives CDR1 SGHRS, CDR2 YFSETQ. This CDR3 comprises 15 residues. V lost 2 bases, J lost 3 bases, and 4 bases stayed unmatched. CDR3 protein: CASSFGQGFKNIQYF. In DNA, the CDR3 is TGCGCCAGCAGCTTTGGACAGGGATTCAAAAACATTCAGTACTTC.

The rearrangement joins TRBV27 to TRBJ2-3; 7 bases fit TRBD1. Germline V gives CDR1 MNHEY, CDR2 SMNVEV (reference sequence). V lost 2 bases and J lost 1; bases outside the gene matches: 6. This CDR3 spans 16 amino acids. The CDR3 reads CASSLGPGTGTDTQYF. The CDR3 coding sequence is TGTGCCAGCAGTTTAGGCCCCGGGACAGGCACAGATACGCAGTATTTT.

The rearrangement links TRBV27 to TRBJ2-5; D is perhaps TRBD2 (6 bases). Germline CDR1 is MNHEY and CDR2 is SMNVEV (reference sequence). The CDR3 covers 22 residues. V shed 2 bases and J shed 5 bases, with 36 bases lying between them. The CDR3 sequence: CASSLRTRGGGTEGIRRETQYF. Here the CDR3 DNA reads TGTGCCAGCAGTTTACGCACCCGGGGAGGAGGTACAGAGGGCATAAGAAGGGAGACCCAGTACTTC.

The chain has TRBV29-1 and TRBJ2-5; 8 nucleotides align to TRBD1. The CDR3 is made up of 13 amino acids. Germline CDR1 is SQVTM and CDR2 is ANQGSEA. The V gene end was trimmed by 7 bases and the J gene end by 5 bases; junction bases not matched to a gene: 9. CDR3 nucleotide sequence: TGCAGCGCTTACAGGGGGTATGTGGAGACCCAGTACTTC. Amino acid sequence: CSAYRGYVETQYF.